Presented here are 2 T cell receptor beta chains from one specimen sequenced in a study of beta chain features in type 1 diabetes. Expressed TCRB transcripts were sequenced, since all the RNA that had been isolated was reverse transcribed. TCRdb's copy holds only in-frame clones and misses some; the assay was immunoSEQ multiplex PCR. The profile covers 250,000 to 300,000 clones, with around 7.3% appearing a single time and more than 1% taken by the ten largest. The sequenced sample was central memory CD4+ T cells from blood. The receptors come from a woman younger than 30 in good health.

Many counts were recorded for this clone. The chain combines TRBV11-2 with TRBJ1-3; D is unclear. Per germline, CDR1 SGHAT and CDR2 FQNNGV. V was trimmed by 0 bases and J by 3 bases, leaving 3 bases between them. This CDR3 is 13 amino acids long. The CDR3 is CASSLEIGNTIYF. The CDR3, as DNA: TGTGCCAGCAGCTTAGAGATTGGAAACACCATATATTTT.

The chain is built from TRBV7-8 and TRBJ2-7, with a tentative D call TRBD2 (6 bases). The CDR3 covers 15 residues. Germline V gene sequence: CDR1 SGHVS, CDR2 FQNEAQ. V lost 5 bases and J 5 bases, leaving 19 bases between the germline ends. The chain's CDR3 is CASSRGASQGNEQYV. As DNA, the CDR3 is TGTGCCAGCAGCCGCGGGGCGTCGCAGGGTAACGAGCAGTACGTC.